This T cell receptor (beta chain) emerged from a study of T cell repertoires in cytomegalovirus infection. On the study more broadly: Both a matching HLA type and CMV infection were indicated by public TCR beta signatures.

Germline V gives CDR1 MNHNS, CDR2 SASEGT. The V gene lost 2 bases and the J gene lost 7 bases, with 14 bases spanning the gap. This CDR3 has 14 residues. MiXCR, run by TCRdb on the reads, gives a single entry per CDR3 protein. The top ten hold around 13% of the sample, which has 700,000 to 900,000 distinct CDR3 sequences, almost 30% seen once. As regards this clonotype: What it recognizes is unknown.

Study-level points and caveats: Across the ex vivo response, the dominant clonotypes were HLA-C-restricted CMV-specific TCR beta clonotypes. Cumulative public TCR beta family frequency identified carriers of CMV plus the relevant HLA.

This receptor was identified in a human donor in good health (CMV status not recorded). Some clones in this sample may be carry-over from other donors' samples. V usage is TRBV6-1 and J usage is TRBJ1-2, with D possibly being TRBD1 (5 bases). The material was cultured CD8+ T cells from PBMCs, obtained from culture after CMV antigen stimulation. For the CDR3, the DNA is TGTGCCAGCAGTGAACCCCTCGGGACCCGTGGCTACACCTTC. It specifies CASSEPLGTRGYTF.